This passage covers 16 T cell receptor beta chains from one sample sequenced in a study of cytomegalovirus exposure and HLA in healthy donors. Generated by immunoSEQ multiplex PCR, the TCRdb table keeps only in-frame clones and is missing some. The sample contains about 130,000 clones, about nine tenths of which appear only once. The sequencing input was PBMCs. The receptors shown here come from a young woman in good health and CMV-seropositive.

The chain joins TRBV20-1 to TRBJ1-4, with a possible D match to TRBD1 (5 bases). Trimming shortened V by 5 bases and J by 13 bases, and 14 bases separated the two germline ends. The CDR3 runs to 11 residues. Germline CDR1 and CDR2: DFQATT and SNEGSKA (reference sequence). The CDR3 is CSAPGDVGLFF. Written as DNA, the CDR3 is TGCAGTGCTCCGGGGGACGTCGGACTGTTTTTT.

The rearrangement links TRBV7-2 to TRBJ2-7, with 7 positions matching TRBD2. The CDR3 totals 13 residues. V shed 5 bases, J shed 4 bases, and the junction held 5 bases outside the gene matches. Germline V gene lookup returns CDR1 SGHTA and CDR2 FQGNSA. The CDR3 sequence is CASSRRRGYEQYF. In nucleotides, the CDR3 is TGTGCCAGCAGCCGCAGGCGGGGGTACGAGCAGTACTTC.

CDR3 sequence (DNA): TGCGCCAGCAGCTTAATCGACAGGGGGGAGACTGAAGCTTTCTTT. The encoded protein is CASSLIDRGETEAFF. The V gene is TRBV5-1, the J gene TRBJ1-1, with 9 bases matching TRBD1. Germline trimming cut 2 bases from V and 5 bases from J; bases unmatched to any gene: 7. This CDR3 comprises 15 residues. Germline lookup yields CDR1 SGHRS and CDR2 YFSETQ.

The gene calls are TRBV10-2 and TRBJ1-3; possible D gene TRBD1, 5 bases. The V gene's germline CDR1 is WSHSY and CDR2 SAAADI. The CDR3 extends over 14 amino acids. V lost 7 bases and J lost 3, with 13 bases in between. CDR3 amino acids: CASNFQGYGNTIYF. DNA of the CDR3: TGCGCCAGCAACTTCCAGGGATATGGAAACACCATATATTTT.

This clone was seen only once. The V call is TRBV27, the J call TRBJ2-7; D is unclear. Deletions cut 5 bases from V and 2 bases from J, with 16 bases between. Germline V gene lookup returns CDR1 MNHEY and CDR2 SMNVEV (reference sequence). There are 15 residues in the CDR3. CDR3 sequence: CASSRSPNVAYEQYF. The CDR3 DNA sequence: TGTGCCAGCAGTCGGAGTCCGAATGTAGCCTACGAGCAGTACTTC.

This clone came up once. The chain employs TRBV25-1 and TRBJ1-2; 11 nucleotides align to TRBD1. The ends lost 8 bases at V and 5 bases at J; junction bases unmatched: 1. Germline loops: CDR1 MGHDK, CDR2 SYGVNS. There are 12 residues in the CDR3. CDR3 DNA sequence: TGTGCCAGCTGGGACAGGGGGTATGGCTACACCTTC. Its translation is CASWDRGYGYTF.

The genes are TRBV7-2 and TRBJ2-3; D gene ambiguous. This CDR3 has 12 amino acids. The germline gives CDR1 SGHTA, CDR2 FQGNSA. V dropped 2 bases and J dropped 4 bases, with 4 bases sitting between them. CDR3 protein: CASSLNSDTQYF. The CDR3 coding sequence is TGTGCCAGCAGCTTAAACTCAGATACGCAGTATTTT.

The CDR3 region is CAISDTSGGAPYEQYF. The CDR3, as DNA: TGTGCCATCAGTGACACTAGCGGGGGGGCCCCATACGAGCAGTACTTC. The J gene is TRBJ2-7, the V gene TRBV10-3; 13 nucleotides match TRBD2. Losses at the gene ends were 3 bases for V and 4 bases for J; bases not matched to a gene: 6. Germline CDR1 reads ENHRY; CDR2 reads SYGVKD. The CDR3 contains 16 residues.

The gene calls are TRBV5-1 and TRBJ1-1, with unresolved D. CDR3 length: 14 amino acids. V lost 1 base to trimming and J lost 5 bases, with 12 bases between them. Germline CDR1 reads SGHRS; CDR2 reads YFSETQ. For the CDR3, the DNA is TGCGCCAGCAGCTTGCGGGAGGGAGGAACTGAAGCTTTCTTT. Translated, it gives CASSLREGGTEAFF.

The chain is built from TRBV2 and TRBJ2-5; possibly TRBD1 for D (5 bases). The CDR3 has 12 residues. The germline CDR1 and CDR2 sequences are SNHLY and FYNNEI. V was pared by 6 bases and J by 2 bases, with 7 bases between. CDR3 residues: CASSDRQETQYF. The CDR3 bases are TGTGCCAGCAGCGACAGACAAGAGACCCAGTACTTC.

The count of this clone is one. The chain is built from TRBV5-6 and TRBJ2-2; TRBD1 agrees at 9 bases. This CDR3 has 17 residues. Germline CDR1 SGHDT, CDR2 YYEEEE. V shed 1 base and J 3 bases; nucleotides not matched to a gene: 7. Written as DNA, the CDR3 is TGTGCCAGCAGCTTGCTTCGTCGGACAGGGGACACCGGGGAGCTGTTTTTT. Protein product: CASSLLRRTGDTGELFF.

The chain carries TRBV6-5 and TRBJ2-5; TRBD1 matches at 7 bases. The CDR3 is made up of 15 amino acids. V lost 2 bases, J lost 2 bases, and 5 bases stayed unmatched. Germline-derived CDR1 and CDR2 are MNHEY and SVGAGI. DNA for the CDR3: TGTGCCAGCAGTTACAGGGACAGAAATCAAGAGACCCAGTACTTC. Protein sequence: CASSYRDRNQETQYF.

The gene calls are TRBV29-1 and TRBJ1-3; D not certain. Germline V lookup: CDR1 SQVTM, CDR2 ANQGSEA. The V end lost 3 bases, the J end lost 0 bases, and 6 bases lay between the germline ends. The CDR3 sequence is 13 residues long. This CDR3 reads CSVDFSSGNTIYF. DNA for the CDR3: TGCAGCGTTGATTTCAGCTCTGGAAACACCATATATTTT.

The chain is built from TRBV28 and TRBJ1-2; 7 nucleotides agree with TRBD1. The CDR3 spans 10 residues. CDR1 and CDR2 (germline): MDHEN, SYDVKM. Trimming took 11 bases from V and 8 from J; bases not matched to a gene: 5. In DNA, the CDR3 is TGTGCCCTTGCCAGGGGGGGCTACACCTTC. This sequence encodes CALARGGYTF.

The V call is TRBV9, the J call TRBJ2-7; TRBD1 agrees at 9 bases. The CDR3 is 13 residues long. The germline gives CDR1 SGDLS, CDR2 YYNGEE. J lost 4 bases, V lost 5 bases, and 4 bases had no gene match. This chain's CDR3 is CASSEGTGYEQYF. The CDR3 DNA follows: TGTGCCAGCAGTGAGGGGACAGGGTACGAGCAGTACTTC.

The chain employs TRBV27 and TRBJ2-7; 8 bases fit TRBD2. The junction had 15 bases not matched to a gene; V was cut back by 4 bases and J by 4 bases. This CDR3 comprises 17 residues. Germline V gene lookup returns CDR1 MNHEY and CDR2 SMNVEV (reference sequence). CDR3 loop: CASSSSISGAEAYEQYF. The CDR3 DNA sequence: TGTGCCAGCAGTTCCTCGATTAGCGGGGCCGAGGCGTACGAGCAGTACTTC.